This T cell receptor beta chain was obtained from a study of early T cells in non-severe SARS-CoV-2 infection. Study details: The study sequenced bulk RNA from unsorted whole blood, with chains unpaired. Findings and caveats of the study: Matches to VDJdb favored anti-spike CD8 responses and missed private and CD4 specificities.

Attachment of unique molecular identifiers was made to individual cDNA molecules. One entry per CDR3 protein, called by TCRdb with MiXCR from the 5' RACE reads. The table shows 98,000 or so distinct CDR3 sequences, with 9.5% to 13% occurring only once. With V trimmed by 0 bases and J by 2 bases, 2 bases remained unmatched. In germline, CDR1 is SGDLS, CDR2 YYNGEE. CDR3 length: 15 amino acids. This clonotype was observed many times. Its antigen is as yet unknown. The V call is TRBV9, the J call TRBJ2-1; 7 nucleotides agree with TRBD1. The sequence was obtained from an adult who was a healthcare worker with PCR-confirmed SARS-CoV-2 infection or an uninfected control (not recorded which). Sequencing used whole blood. The CDR3 DNA follows: TGTGCCAGCAGCGTAGACAGGGGTGCCTACAATGAGCAGTTCTTC. The encoded protein is CASSVDRGAYNEQFF.